The 28 T cell receptor beta chains listed next were all sequenced from one sample in a study of cytomegalovirus exposure and HLA in healthy donors. Vbeta (60) and Jbeta (13) primers were used in the PCR. Libraries were prepared by immunoSEQ multiplex PCR; TCRdb keeps only in-frame clonotypes and omits some of them. The table shows about 110,000 clones, with around 64% occurring only once. The sequenced sample consisted of PBMCs. Receptors were obtained from a woman younger than 45 in good health and CMV-seronegative.

The chain uses TRBV6-6 and TRBJ1-6, with D hard to call. Germline CDR1 and CDR2: MNHNY and SVGAGI (reference sequence). CDR3 length equals 13 residues. Between the trimmed V and J ends, which lost 6 bases and 8 bases, there was a span of 11 bases. The CDR3 DNA sequence: TGTGCCAGCAGGGGCGGGTCGCATTCACCCCTCCACTTT. Protein: CASRGGSHSPLHF.

The rearrangement uses TRBV19 and TRBJ1-3; D is ambiguous. With 7 bases removed from V and 0 bases from J, the gap between germline ends came to 7 bases. Germline V lookup: CDR1 LNHDA, CDR2 SQIVND (reference sequence). This CDR3 contains 13 residues. CDR3 in amino acids: CASKVSSGNTIYF. CDR3 in DNA: TGTGCCAGTAAAGTGAGCTCTGGAAACACCATATATTTT.

Turning to this clone: Sequence at one end of the junction differs from germline and may be a read error. Within the sample, other DNA sequences also encode this same CDR3. The chain employs TRBV5-1 and TRBJ2-1; 11 bases line up with TRBD2. The CDR3 extends over 15 amino acids. Germline CDR1 reads SGHRS; CDR2 reads YFSETQ. CDR3 bases: TGCGCCAGCAGGTTGGTAGCGGGAGGGCCGAATGAGCAGTTCTTC. Translation gives CASRLVAGGPNEQFF.

The chain has TRBV7-6 and TRBJ2-5; 9 nucleotides line up with TRBD1. TRBJ2-7 explains the end of the DNA better; the J call may be wrong. This CDR3 region has 16 residues. CDR1 and CDR2 (germline): SGHVS, FNYEAQ. The CDR3, as DNA: TGTGCCAGCAGCTTAGCCGCGGGACAGGGTAGTGACGAGCAGTACTTC. It is translated as CASSLAAGQGSDEQYF.

This clone was seen a handful of times. The chain employs TRBV7-2 and TRBJ2-1; 12 nucleotides agree with TRBD2. Germline V lookup: CDR1 SGHTA, CDR2 FQGNSA. V lost 5 bases, J lost 9 bases, and 8 bases stayed unmatched. The CDR3 has 15 amino acids. The CDR3 nucleotides read TGTGCCAGCAGCCCCCCGGGACTAGCGGGCGGTGAGCAGTTCTTC. Translated, it gives CASSPPGLAGGEQFF.

This chain joins TRBV11-2 and TRBJ2-7; D ambiguous. Germline CDR1 and CDR2: SGHAT and FQNNGV. This CDR3 is built from 15 residues. V was clipped by 2 bases and J by 4 bases, with 15 bases between them. CDR3 in amino acids: CASSLLGGSIYEQYF. Written as DNA, the CDR3 is TGTGCCAGCAGCTTATTAGGCGGCAGCATTTACGAGCAGTACTTC.

This clone was observed a single time. The chain carries TRBV11-2 and TRBJ2-5, with a tentative D call TRBD1 (5 bases). V was clipped by 3 bases and J by 5 bases, with 10 bases between them. Germline V CDR1 and CDR2: SGHAT, FQNNGV. CDR3 size: 13 residues. The CDR3 DNA reads as TGTGCCAGCAGCTTTCCAGGGTGGGAGACCCAGTACTTC. Amino acids: CASSFPGWETQYF.

The rearrangement joins TRBV19 to TRBJ1-1; the match to TRBD1 covers 10 bases. The CDR3 consists of 14 residues. Germline loops: CDR1 LNHDA, CDR2 SQIVND (reference sequence). The junction had 4 bases not matched to a gene; V was cut back by 5 bases and J by 4 bases. The CDR3 is CASSPRTGGTEAFF. CDR3 in DNA: TGTGCCAGTAGTCCACGGACAGGGGGCACTGAAGCTTTCTTT.

The chain combines TRBV19 with TRBJ2-7, with unresolved D. The germline V gene encodes CDR1 LNHDA and CDR2 SQIVND (reference sequence). Deletions cut 6 bases from V and 0 bases from J, with 6 bases between. The CDR3 has 12 residues. For the CDR3, the DNA is TGTGCCAGTAGGGGCCGCTCCTACGAGCAGTACTTC. Encoded protein: CASRGRSYEQYF.

V is TRBV14 and J is TRBJ2-5; D not certain. Between the trimmed V and J ends, which lost 11 bases and 1 base, there was a span of 20 bases. CDR3 length: 15 amino acids. From germline, CDR1 is SGHDN and CDR2 FVKESK. The CDR3 region is CAGSTPWAVQETQYF. CDR3 nucleotide sequence: TGTGCCGGTTCTACCCCCTGGGCAGTCCAAGAGACCCAGTACTTC.

This chain connects TRBV5-1 to TRBJ2-7, with D possibly TRBD2 on 5 matching bases. Trimming cost V 5 bases and J 4 bases, with 19 bases left between them. This CDR3 spans 15 amino acids. The V gene's germline CDR1 is SGHRS and CDR2 YFSETQ. The CDR3 nucleotides are TGCGCCAGCAGAAGACCTGGACTCGACGGTTACGAGCAGTACTTC. Its protein is CASRRPGLDGYEQYF.

The CDR3 reads CASSGRLVPHGELFF. In nucleotides, the CDR3 is TGTGCCAGCAGCGGGAGACTAGTTCCACACGGGGAGCTGTTTTTT. V gene TRBV27 combines with J gene TRBJ2-2; D may be TRBD2 (6 bases). V was clipped by 6 bases and J by 7 bases, with 18 bases between them. This CDR3 is built from 15 residues. From germline, CDR1 is MNHEY and CDR2 SMNVEV (reference sequence).

The chain uses TRBV28 and TRBJ2-3; 12 bases agree with TRBD1. CDR3 length equals 15 residues. Germline V CDR1 and CDR2: MDHEN, SYDVKM. V was pared by 5 bases and J by 6 bases, with 6 bases of the junction left unmatched. CDR3 in amino acids: CASSRDRGRGDTQYF. The CDR3 coding sequence is TGTGCCAGCAGTAGGGACAGGGGGCGCGGGGATACGCAGTATTTT. Drawing the rest from reference TRBV28 and TRBJ2-3, the complete variable domain is DVKVTQSSRYLVKRTGEKVFLECVQDMDHENMFWYRQDPGLGLRLIYFSYDVKMKEKGDIPEGYSVSREKKERFSLILESASTNQTSMYLCASSRDRGRGDTQYFGPGTRLTVL.

This clone occurred once. The V call is TRBV9, the J call TRBJ2-1; D remains unclear. V shed 4 bases and J shed 7 bases, with 9 bases lying between them. This CDR3 is 12 amino acids long. Germline V lookup: CDR1 SGDLS, CDR2 YYNGEE. The CDR3 reads CASSNDWNEQFF. CDR3 nucleotide sequence: TGTGCCAGCAGCAACGACTGGAATGAGCAGTTCTTC.

This sequence joins TRBV18 and TRBJ1-5; D may be TRBD1 (6 bases). V was pared by 3 bases and J by 3 bases, with 18 bases between. The CDR3 contains 17 residues. In germline, CDR1 is KGHSH, CDR2 LQKENI. CDR3 nucleotide sequence: TGTGCCAGCTCACCGGGATCTTGGGGGGGCAACAATCAGCCCCAGCATTTT. Its translation: CASSPGSWGGNNQPQHF.

The gene calls are TRBV5-1 and TRBJ1-1, with 7 nucleotides matching TRBD1. The ends lost 4 bases at V and 3 bases at J; junction bases unmatched: 6. The germline V gene has CDR1 SGHRS and CDR2 YFSETQ. The length of the CDR3 is 14 residues. In nucleotides, the CDR3 is TGCGCCAGCAGCCCAGGGGACAGAGACACTGAAGCTTTCTTT. Translated, it gives CASSPGDRDTEAFF.

This clone has only a few counts. The gene calls are TRBV5-1 and TRBJ2-7, with 8 bases lining up with TRBD2. This CDR3 has 15 residues. Germline trimming cut 0 bases from V and 3 bases from J; bases unmatched to any gene: 5. Germline V gene lookup returns CDR1 SGHRS and CDR2 YFSETQ. This chain's CDR3 is CASSLVGSGNYEQYF. The CDR3 nucleotides are TGCGCCAGCAGCTTGGTCGGTAGCGGGAACTACGAGCAGTACTTC.

The chain carries TRBV5-1 and TRBJ2-7; 9 nucleotides align to TRBD2. CDR3 size: 17 residues. CDR1 and CDR2 from the germline V gene are SGHRS and YFSETQ. V dropped 5 bases and J dropped 2; count of bases not matched to a gene: 14. For the CDR3, the DNA is TGCGCCAGCAGTTTTACCCTGGCGGGGGGGCGACCCTACGAGCAGTACTTC. This codes for CASSFTLAGGRPYEQYF.

This clone was observed a handful of times. The CDR3 sequence: CSDRPGSGGLAGGPSYNEQFF. CDR3 in DNA: TGCAGCGATCGACCGGGCTCTGGGGGACTAGCGGGAGGGCCCTCCTACAATGAGCAGTTCTTC. The chain joins TRBV29-1 to TRBJ2-1; 16 bases are a match to TRBD2. The V segment lost 7 bases and the J segment 0 bases; nucleotides outside the gene matches: 18. Germline V gene sequence: CDR1 SQVTM, CDR2 ANQGSEA. The CDR3 spans 21 residues.

With regard to this clone: Other DNA sequences in this sample translate to the same CDR3. The J gene is TRBJ1-5, the V gene TRBV30; D ambiguous. The germline V and J ends were trimmed by 0 bases and 0 bases, with 9 bases remaining between them. CDR3 length: 15 residues. Germline V CDR1 and CDR2: GTSNPN, SVGIG (reference sequence). Here the CDR3 reads CAWSVGGNSNQPQHF. The CDR3 nucleotides read TGTGCCTGGAGTGTAGGAGGTAATAGCAATCAGCCCCAGCATTTT.

This rearrangement joins TRBV5-1 to TRBJ2-3, with D perhaps matching TRBD2 (7 bases). CDR1 is SGHRS, CDR2 YFSETQ, per germline. V dropped 7 bases and J dropped 6 bases, with 21 bases sitting between them. This CDR3 is built from 15 residues. The CDR3 DNA follows: TGCGCCAGCGCCCTAGGGGGGGTGGCGTGGGATACGCAGTATTTT. It encodes CASALGGVAWDTQYF. The full variable domain, rest sourced from reference TRBV5-1 and TRBJ2-3, is KAGVTQTPRYLIKTRGQQVTLSCSPISGHRSVSWYQQTPGQGLQFLFEYFSETQRNKGNFPGRFSGRQFSNSRSEMNVSTLELGDSALYLCASALGGVAWDTQYFGPGTRLTVL.

This clone was seen only a few times. The V gene is TRBV14, the J gene TRBJ1-3; D unresolved. V lost 4 bases and J lost 2, with 9 bases in between. CDR3 length: 14 amino acids. Germline V gives CDR1 SGHDN, CDR2 FVKESK. The CDR3 loop is CASSPVRAGNTIYF. DNA of the CDR3: TGTGCCAGCAGCCCCGTGAGGGCTGGAAACACCATATATTTT.

This clone occurred a few times. The V gene is TRBV15, the J gene TRBJ1-6, with a tentative D call TRBD1 (5 bases). Trimming cost V 6 bases and J 8 bases, with 17 bases left between them. Germline V CDR1 and CDR2: LNHNV, YYDKDF (reference sequence). The CDR3 runs to 15 residues. For the CDR3, the DNA is TGTGCCACCAGTGGGCGTATGGAGGGGCATTCACCCCTCCACTTT. It encodes CATSGRMEGHSPLHF. The whole variable domain, remainder taken from reference TRBV15 and TRBJ1-6, is DAMVIQNPRYQVTQFGKPVTLSCSQTLNHNVMYWYQQKSSQAPKLLFHYYDKDFNNEADTPDNFQSRRPNTSFCFLDIRSPGLGDTAMYLCATSGRMEGHSPLHFGNGTRLTVT.

The CDR3 DNA is TGTGCCAGCAGTCAAGTAGGGGGCCTGAGCCTGAACGCTTTCTTT. It translates to CASSQVGGLSLNAFF. The chain recombines TRBV6-1 with TRBJ1-1, with TRBD1 identical over 7 bases. V lost 5 bases and J lost 11; bases outside the gene matches: 17. The CDR3 spans 15 residues. CDR1 and CDR2 from the germline V gene are MNHNS and SASEGT.

The chain couples TRBV5-1 to TRBJ2-1; D perhaps matches TRBD1 (6 bases). Germline-derived CDR1 and CDR2 are SGHRS and YFSETQ. This CDR3 is built from 14 residues. The V and J ends lost 4 bases and 7 bases respectively, with 15 bases between them. In DNA, the CDR3 is TGCGCCAGCAGCACAACAGGGTCCGCGAATGAGCAGTTCTTC. Protein sequence: CASSTTGSANEQFF.

This sequence joins TRBV28 and TRBJ2-5; TRBD2 aligns across 7 bases. CDR3 size: 13 residues. The junction had 3 bases not matched to a gene; V was cut back by 2 bases and J by 6 bases. CDR1 and CDR2 from the germline V gene are MDHEN and SYDVKM. For the CDR3, the DNA is TGTGCCAGCAGTTTAGGCGGGAGTAAGACCCAGTACTTC. Translating it yields CASSLGGSKTQYF.

This clone occurred once. The V call is TRBV6-1, the J call TRBJ1-5; 8 nucleotides align to TRBD1. Germline values: CDR1 MNHNS, CDR2 SASEGT. With V trimmed by 3 bases and J by 9 bases, 10 bases remained unmatched. The CDR3 spans 15 residues. The CDR3 DNA sequence: TGTGCCAGCAGTGAGTTGGGACAGGAGATCGGGCCCCAGCATTTT. Translating it yields CASSELGQEIGPQHF.

This clone was picked up a small number of times. This chain connects TRBV10-3 to TRBJ1-1; D not resolved. The CDR3 has 11 amino acids. Germline loops: CDR1 ENHRY, CDR2 SYGVKD. V shed 11 bases and J shed 7 bases, with 14 bases lying between them. The CDR3 here is CAVSRDFEAFF. CDR3 nucleotides: TGTGCCGTTTCACGGGATTTTGAAGCTTTCTTT.